This T cell receptor beta chain stems from a study of shared T cell receptors in the human thymus. The CDR3 covers 14 residues. CDR1 is SQVTM and CDR2 is ANQGSEA in the germline V gene. The ends were cut back, 0 bases at V and 1 base at J, with 6 bases in the middle. Assay: immunoSEQ multiplex PCR; the TCRdb copy retains only in-frame clones and omits some. This table holds about 660,000 clones, approximately 89% found once. The data were also submitted as part of a second study, on human thymus T cells. That source notes: Samples came from healthy Finnish infants during open corrective cardiac surgery. Obtained as resections during corrective heart surgery, the thymus tissue was then studied. Biased V and J segment usage appeared in thymus and peripheral blood. Related work showed strongly overlapping thymic repertoires across unrelated individuals.

This TCR was sampled from a boy under three years old with a congenital heart defect. The rearrangement joins TRBV29-1 to TRBJ2-2; maybe TRBD1 (6 bases). The sample was thymocytes. CDR3 amino acids: CSVEDRGNTGELFF. CDR3 DNA sequence: TGCAGCGTTGAAGACAGGGGGAACACCGGGGAGCTGTTTTTT.